A selection of T cell receptor beta chains follows, all from one sample in a study of CD8+ T cells in alopecia areata. Using immunoSEQ multiplex PCR, the repertoire was profiled, and TCRdb retains in-frame clones only, with some absent. The sample has approximately 150,000 clones, around 60% seen once; the top ten hold 14%. The sample in question was CD4+ T cells sorted from blood, obtained at week 24, from a patient treated with tofacitinib. These TCRs come from a human donor with alopecia areata. Both conserved end residues are part of each CDR3. D genes are given only for firm matches.

d_gene	v_gene	j_gene	CDR3aa
-	TRBV6-1	TRBJ2-7	CASSVRGVSYEQYF
-	TRBV10-3	TRBJ2-3	CAISDWESTTDTQYF
TRBD1	TRBV4-1	TRBJ2-3	CASSQSDFYRGSTDTQYF
-	TRBV5-1	TRBJ1-2	CASRPGTNYGYTF
-	TRBV5-1	TRBJ2-1	CASSLLQGSYNEQFF
-	TRBV2	TRBJ2-7	CASSVGGYEQYF
-	TRBV5-1	TRBJ2-7	CASSPRDISYEQYF
TRBD2	TRBV5-1	TRBJ2-2	CASSLVLADTGELFF
-	TRBV2	TRBJ2-5	CASSIEGIGETQYF
TRBD1	TRBV29-1	TRBJ1-4	CSVVGQGASSEKLFF
-	TRBV7-2	TRBJ2-7	CASSLEVGGYEQYF
TRBD2	TRBV30	TRBJ2-4	CAWSPGGSKNIQYF
-	TRBV10-2	TRBJ2-1	CASSESLTGWEFF
TRBD1	TRBV25-1	TRBJ1-4	CASRDRGEKLFF
TRBD1	TRBV6-5	TRBJ1-3	CASSRGTAGNTIYF
-	TRBV5-4	TRBJ1-4	CASSSTGPRSEKLFF
-	TRBV2	TRBJ2-7	CASSGSRGPYEQYF
TRBD1	TRBV5-1	TRBJ2-7	CASSSGAGQGLSYEQYF
-	TRBV7-9	TRBJ2-5	CASSEARGETQYF
-	TRBV10-3	TRBJ1-2	CAINQDRNYGYTF
-	TRBV23-1	TRBJ2-2	CASSQSRGAGQFLRTGELFF
-	TRBV4-1	TRBJ2-5	CASSQDGAGKETQYF
-	TRBV15	TRBJ1-1	CATSRDRPIVDF
-	TRBV18	TRBJ1-1	CASRKRGDTEAFF
-	TRBV5-1	TRBJ2-3	CASSLAWGGQDGDTQYF
TRBD1	TRBV5-1	TRBJ2-2	CASSPGTGNTGELFF
-	TRBV27	TRBJ1-2	CASSPRSLVSGSIDGYTF
-	TRBV7-2	TRBJ2-2	CASSLIETGELFF
TRBD1	TRBV30	TRBJ1-1	CAWTTRDRGTEAFF
-	TRBV7-3	TRBJ2-3	CASSPRVRGTDTQYF
-	TRBV29-1	TRBJ1-2	CSVAGLYGALGYTF
TRBD1	TRBV5-1	TRBJ2-1	CASSLDRGTGGLDEQFF
-	TRBV30	TRBJ2-7	CAWKGLHYEQYF
-	TRBV6-1	TRBJ2-5	CASAGLVQETQYF
-	TRBV6-5	TRBJ2-3	CASSYLGIASTDTQYF
-	TRBV7-2	TRBJ2-7	CASSLSYINEQYF
-	TRBV7-9	TRBJ1-6	CASSSHFPNSPLHF
-	TRBV5-1	TRBJ1-6	CASSSSGQTNSPLHF
TRBD1	TRBV11-2	TRBJ1-2	CASSPTDRGVYGYTF
-	TRBV4-2	TRBJ2-3	CASTSPESTDTQYF
TRBD2	TRBV29-1	TRBJ2-4	CSVAGGAGNIQYF
TRBD1	TRBV6-5	TRBJ1-2	CASSPDRGSAGYTF
TRBD1	TRBV5-5	TRBJ1-6	CASSFQGASYNSPLHF
-	TRBV18	TRBJ2-5	CASSIPKGLERVTLQETQYF
-	TRBV2	TRBJ1-6	CATGRGAPTPLHF
-	TRBV6-5	TRBJ1-5	CASSYDSNQPQHF
-	TRBV29-1	TRBJ1-1	CSVEWGRGSEAFF
TRBD1	TRBV5-1	TRBJ1-6	CASSMGQYDNSPLHF
-	TRBV29-1	TRBJ1-5	CSVAQDYSNQPQHF
-	TRBV6-6	TRBJ2-2	CASKTGQNTGELFF
-	TRBV5-4	TRBJ2-7	CATQASGSYEQYF
-	TRBV25-1	TRBJ1-3	CASSVGSSGNTIYF
-	TRBV6-6	TRBJ1-4	CASSSAARNEKLFF
-	TRBV15	TRBJ2-3	CATSSDPTGGGDTQYF
TRBD2	TRBV29-1	TRBJ2-1	CSLRTSLKNEQFF
-	TRBV2	TRBJ2-6	CASSDGASGANVLTF
-	TRBV19	TRBJ1-2	CASRGEGSLPSGDYGYTF
-	TRBV5-1	TRBJ2-7	CASSLDLGYYEQYF
-	TRBV19	TRBJ2-3	CASSTGRTDTQYF